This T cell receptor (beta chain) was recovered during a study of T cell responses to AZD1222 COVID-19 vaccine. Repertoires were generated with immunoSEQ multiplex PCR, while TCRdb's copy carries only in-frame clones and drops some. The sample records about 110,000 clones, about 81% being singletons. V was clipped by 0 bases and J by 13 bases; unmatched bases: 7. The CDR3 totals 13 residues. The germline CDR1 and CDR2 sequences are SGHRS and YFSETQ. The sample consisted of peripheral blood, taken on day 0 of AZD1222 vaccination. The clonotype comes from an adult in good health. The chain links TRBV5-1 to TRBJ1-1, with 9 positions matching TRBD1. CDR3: CASSLDGDRAIFF. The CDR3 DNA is TGCGCCAGCAGCTTGGACGGGGACAGGGCTATTTTCTTT.